Listed here are 13 T cell receptor beta chains from one sample, sequenced in a study of OX40 agonist ivuxolimab in advanced cancers. Assay used: immunoSEQ multiplex PCR; TCRdb lists only in-frame clones, some missing. The sample lists tens of thousands of clones; roughly nine tenths were seen once. The sequencing here drew on CD4+ or CD8+ T cells sorted from blood, taken in a trial of the OX40 agonist ivuxolimab. The receptors come from an adult with an advanced solid tumor such as melanoma, head and neck, liver or kidney cancer.

The chain couples TRBV15 to TRBJ1-6; maybe TRBD1 (5 bases). Trimming removed 0 bases from V and 9 bases from J, with 12 bases in between. Germline V gene lookup returns CDR1 LNHNV and CDR2 YYDKDF (reference sequence). The CDR3 consists of 15 residues. The CDR3 region is CATSRDGDLGSPLHF. The CDR3 bases are TGTGCCACCAGCAGAGACGGGGACTTGGGTTCACCCCTCCACTTT.

The chain employs TRBV5-1 and TRBJ2-7; D unclear. The germline V gene encodes CDR1 SGHRS and CDR2 YFSETQ. V lost 0 bases and J 6 bases, leaving 13 bases between the germline ends. This CDR3 has 14 residues. This CDR3 reads CASSLEPNRFEQYF. The CDR3 DNA follows: TGCGCCAGCAGCTTGGAACCGAACCGATTCGAGCAGTACTTC.

DNA of the CDR3: TGTGCCACCAGCGCAGGGGCATACGAGCAGTACTTC. Translating gives CATSAGAYEQYF. This chain joins TRBV15 and TRBJ2-7; TRBD1 is a possible D gene (6 bases). This CDR3 region has 12 residues. The germline V gene encodes CDR1 LNHNV and CDR2 YYDKDF (reference sequence). V shed 5 bases and J shed 4 bases, with 9 bases lying between them.

The J gene is TRBJ2-3, the V gene TRBV7-8, with a possible D match to TRBD2 (5 bases). Looked up from germline, CDR1 is SGHVS and CDR2 is FQNEAQ. The CDR3 loop spans 16 amino acids. V was pared by 4 bases and J by 0 bases, with 14 bases between. CDR3 residues: CASSSDRGLSTDTQYF. CDR3 sequence (DNA): TGTGCCAGCAGCTCCGACCGGGGTCTGAGCACAGATACGCAGTATTTT.

J is TRBJ2-1 and V is TRBV19, with D hard to call. V lost 9 bases and J lost 5, with 20 bases in between. Germline values: CDR1 LNHDA, CDR2 SQIVND (reference sequence). The CDR3 has 15 residues. CDR3: CASRRALTAHNEQFF. The CDR3 DNA is TGTGCCAGCCGCCGTGCGCTTACAGCCCACAATGAGCAGTTCTTC.

The rearrangement joins TRBV27 to TRBJ2-1; either TRBD1 or TRBD2 may supply D (5 bases each). V was trimmed by 8 bases and J by 0 bases, leaving 17 bases between them. The CDR3 is 16 residues long. Germline V lookup: CDR1 MNHEY, CDR2 SMNVEV (reference sequence). The CDR3 is CASAFLGESSYNEQFF. The CDR3 nucleotides read TGTGCCAGCGCATTCCTGGGGGAGAGCTCCTACAATGAGCAGTTCTTC.

The CDR3 DNA follows: TGCGCCAGCAGGCCGAACAGGGTTGACAATCAGCCCCAGCATTTT. It codes for CASRPNRVDNQPQHF. The chain has TRBV4-3 and TRBJ1-5, with D possibly TRBD1 on 6 matching bases. This CDR3 contains 15 residues. CDR1 is LGHNA, CDR2 YSLEER, per germline. Trimming pared 6 bases from V and 3 bases from J, leaving 15 bases between.

This clone was seen a handful of times. V usage is TRBV5-6 and J usage is TRBJ1-1; 7 bases are shared with TRBD1. The CDR3 runs to 14 residues. Germline V gives CDR1 SGHDT, CDR2 YYEEEE. With 3 bases clipped from V and 1 base from J, the junction kept 3 bases outside the gene matches. CDR3 residues: CASSYGTENTEAFF. Here the CDR3 DNA reads TGTGCCAGCAGCTACGGGACAGAGAACACTGAAGCTTTCTTT. Full variable domain (missing parts from reference TRBV5-6 and TRBJ1-1): DAGVTQSPTHLIKTRGQQVTLRCSPKSGHDTVSWYQQALGQGPQFIFQYYEEEERQRGNFPDRFSGHQFPNYSSELNVNALLLGDSALYLCASSYGTENTEAFFGQGTRLTVV.

CDR3 amino acids: CASSQDSSFTSGNEQFF. The CDR3 DNA reads TGTGCCAGCAGCCAAGATTCCTCCTTTACTAGCGGAAATGAGCAGTTCTTC. This sequence joins TRBV4-2 and TRBJ2-1; 8 bases agree with TRBD2. The CDR3 contains 17 residues. The germline V gene has CDR1 LGHNA and CDR2 YNFKEQ. V trimming: 0 bases; J trimming: 7 bases; junction bases outside the gene matches: 11.

The chain has TRBV13 and TRBJ1-1, with no clear D. The CDR3 is 14 residues long. V lost 4 bases to trimming and J lost 1 base, with 10 bases between them. The germline CDR1 and CDR2 sequences are PRHDT and FYEKMQ (reference sequence). The CDR3 nucleotides are TGTGCCAGCAGCTACGGAACCGGGAACACTGAAGCTTTCTTT. Translated: CASSYGTGNTEAFF.

The rearrangement uses TRBV6-5 and TRBJ1-1; D gene uncertain. V lost 5 bases and J lost 4, with 14 bases in between. Germline CDR1 MNHEY, CDR2 SVGAGI. The CDR3 sequence is 14 residues long. This chain's CDR3 is CASSPVSRGTEAFF. The CDR3 DNA is TGTGCCAGCAGTCCTGTTTCACGGGGCACTGAAGCTTTCTTT.

The chain combines TRBV2 with TRBJ1-5; D is unclear. This CDR3 is 15 amino acids long. V was clipped by 2 bases and J by 2 bases, with 10 bases between them. Germline values: CDR1 SNHLY, CDR2 FYNNEI. In DNA form, the CDR3 reads TGTGCCAGCAGTGAATGGGGATCGGGCAATCAGCCCCAGCATTTT. Protein product: CASSEWGSGNQPQHF.

This chain connects TRBV28 to TRBJ2-3; D may match TRBD1 or TRBD2 (5 bases each). Trimming removed 6 bases from V and 0 bases from J, with 13 bases in between. Germline lookup yields CDR1 MDHEN and CDR2 SYDVKM. CDR3 size: 15 residues. The CDR3 DNA reads as TGTGCCAGCAGCGGGCCTTGGGACAGCACAGATACGCAGTATTTT. Its protein is CASSGPWDSTDTQYF.